These 27 T cell receptor beta chains were all obtained from the same sample, sequenced in a study of prognosis after radiotherapy for stage I lung cancer. Two-round multiplex PCR amplified TCR beta CDR3 from genomic DNA. First-round PCR, the initial amplification, used primers specific to each TRBV and TRBJ gene. TCRdb re-called the multiplex PCR reads through MiXCR, storing one row per CDR3 protein. The top ten hold approximately 15% of the sample, which has tens of thousands of distinct CDR3 sequences, approximately 51% seen once. The sample consisted of PBMCs, taken before or after stereotactic body radiation therapy (not recorded which). The receptors originated from a donor of 50 years or more with non-small cell lung cancer.

This clonotype was detected ten times or more. The V call is TRBV20-1, the J call TRBJ2-7; no clear D gene. CDR3 length: 15 residues. Germline values: CDR1 DFQATT, CDR2 SNEGSKA (reference sequence). Trimming pared 0 bases from V and 0 bases from J, leaving 12 bases between. The CDR3 loop is CSARERPFTSYEQYF. The CDR3 coding sequence is TGCAGTGCTAGAGAAAGACCCTTTACCTCCTACGAGCAGTACTTC.

The rearrangement uses TRBV7-9 and TRBJ2-1; D gene ambiguous. The germline gives CDR1 SEHNR, CDR2 FQNEAQ (reference sequence). Trimming removed 4 bases at V and 5 bases at J, with 15 bases between. The CDR3 length is 15 residues. CDR3 in amino acids: CASSSTGYRHNEQFF. In nucleotides, the CDR3 is TGTGCCAGCAGCTCAACGGGCTATCGGCACAATGAGCAGTTCTTC.

This chain uses TRBV20-1 with TRBJ2-1; TRBD2 aligns across 8 bases. This CDR3 region has 17 residues. The germline V gene has CDR1 DFQATT and CDR2 SNEGSKA (reference sequence). Trimming at V came to 4 bases and at J to 9 bases, leaving 20 bases not matched to a gene. The CDR3 bases are TGCAGTGCTACCTCTTCGCTGTCAACGGGGGGGTCATGTGAGCAGTTCTTC. It codes for CSATSSLSTGGSCEQFF.

Turning to this clonotype: A far larger clone is one nucleotide away, so this likely arose from a read error. V and J are TRBV6-8 and TRBJ2-7, with D tentatively TRBD1 (5 bases). The CDR3 consists of 18 residues. Trimming took off 8 bases at V and 6 bases at J, with 32 bases between the two ends. Germline V gene data show CDR1 as MNHGY and CDR2 as SAAAGT. The CDR3 bases are TGTGCCAGCCGAAACCGACAGAGCATCTTCCGTAGTCCCGCCGAGCAGTACTTC. Protein product: CASRNRQSIFRSPAEQYF.

Details on this clonotype: The germline gene is not matched at one end of the junction; a read error may be the cause. The chain couples TRBV27 to TRBJ1-2; D is unresolved. The germline CDR1 and CDR2 sequences are MNHEY and SMNVEV (reference sequence). This CDR3 has 13 amino acids. The CDR3 DNA is TGTACCAGCAGTTCCCCCCGTAACTATGGCTACACCTTC. It is translated as CTSSSPRNYGYTF.

The chain uses TRBV30 and TRBJ2-2; D might be TRBD1 (8 bases). There are 16 residues in the CDR3. CDR1 GTSNPN and CDR2 SVGIG come from the germline V gene (reference sequence). V lost 2 bases and J lost 9, with 22 bases in between. The CDR3 spells CAWSPSRTGGAWELFF. The DNA of the CDR3 is TGTGCCTGGAGTCCTTCCCGTACAGGGGGGGCCTGGGAGCTGTTTTTT.

CDR3 nucleotides: TGTGCCAGCAGGGGGGACTATGTTGCGTCCCGGGACTCCTACGAGCAGTACTTC. Its translation: CASRGDYVASRDSYEQYF. The gene calls are TRBV11-1 and TRBJ2-7, with 7 bases fitting TRBD2. The CDR3 has 18 residues. With V trimmed by 6 bases and J by 0 bases, 17 bases remained unmatched. Looked up from germline, CDR1 is SGHAT and CDR2 is FQDESV (reference sequence).

This clonotype was counted many times. The J gene is TRBJ2-1, the V gene TRBV20-1, with 7 bases that match TRBD2. The ends lost 2 bases at V and 4 bases at J; junction bases unmatched: 11. Germline CDR1 reads DFQATT; CDR2 reads SNEGSKA (reference sequence). CDR3 length: 16 amino acids. CDR3 bases: TGCAGTGCTAGATATAGGACTAGTCACGATTACAATGAGCAGTTCTTC. Amino acids: CSARYRTSHDYNEQFF.

This clonotype was seen repeatedly, ten times or more. The genes are TRBV11-3 and TRBJ2-3; 7 bases agree with TRBD2. From germline, CDR1 is SGHNT and CDR2 YENEEA. CDR3 length: 15 residues. V shed 5 bases and J 0 bases; nucleotides not matched to a gene: 5. DNA for the CDR3: TGTGCCAGCAGCCCTAGCGGTTCTAGCACAGATACGCAGTATTTT. It yields the protein CASSPSGSSTDTQYF.

This clonotype was seen ten or more times. The chain joins TRBV7-8 to TRBJ2-2; D might be TRBD1 or TRBD2, each matching 5 bases. From germline, CDR1 is SGHVS and CDR2 FQNEAQ. Trimming removed 8 bases from V and 1 base from J, with 14 bases in between. The CDR3 is made up of 15 amino acids. For the CDR3, the DNA is TGTGCCAGCGAGCCCAAGGGACGGAACACCGGGGAGCTGTTTTTT. Translation gives CASEPKGRNTGELFF.

Of note for this clonotype: A far larger clone is one base from this, pointing to a likely read error. This chain uses TRBV6-4 with TRBJ2-4, with 14 bases that match TRBD2. Gene TRBJ2-1 matches the end of the DNA better, so the J call may be wrong. Per germline, CDR1 MRHNA and CDR2 SNTAGT. The CDR3 has 16 residues. The CDR3 region is CASSWGLAGVSSEQFF. Written as DNA, the CDR3 is TGTGCCAGCAGTTGGGGACTAGCGGGAGTTAGTAGTGAGCAGTTCTTC.

The chain recombines TRBV6-1 with TRBJ2-2; TRBD2 is a possible D gene (5 bases). The CDR3 extends over 12 amino acids. Germline V gene sequence: CDR1 MNHNS, CDR2 SASEGT. Trimming stripped 5 bases from V and 12 bases from J, with 13 bases between. The CDR3 reads CASSPWRGQLFF. CDR3 nucleotide sequence: TGTGCCAGCAGTCCTTGGAGAGGGCAGCTGTTTTTT.

This chain links TRBV6-2 or TRBV6-3 with TRBJ2-4; 10 positions match TRBD1. Germline V lookup: CDR1 MNHEY, CDR2 SVGEGT. CDR3 length: 20 amino acids. J lost 4 bases, V lost 4 bases, and 19 bases had no gene match. The CDR3 is CASSSRPGQGSPVEKNIQYF. CDR3 sequence (DNA): TGTGCCAGCAGTTCCCGACCGGGACAGGGGTCACCAGTCGAGAAAAACATTCAGTACTTC.

The table lists this clonotype with many counts. This chain joins TRBV6-5 and TRBJ2-7; 9 nucleotides agree with TRBD1. Trimming at V came to 2 bases and at J to 0 bases, leaving 5 bases not matched to a gene. The germline CDR1 and CDR2 sequences are MNHEY and SVGAGI. The CDR3 contains 16 residues. The CDR3 bases are TGTGCCAGCAGTTACGGCCTGGGACAGGGCTCCTACGAGCAGTACTTC. This codes for CASSYGLGQGSYEQYF.

The chain uses TRBV6-5 and TRBJ1-6; D is uncertain. Germline V gene data show CDR1 as MNHEY and CDR2 as SVGAGI. The V end was cut by 2 bases, the J end by 0 bases, with 11 bases between. The CDR3 runs to 17 residues. The DNA for the CDR3 is TGTGCCAGCAGTTACATCCCCCGGAGCTCCTATAATTCACCCCTCCACTTT. Encoded protein: CASSYIPRSSYNSPLHF.

This clonotype was seen ten or more times. The V call is TRBV27, the J call TRBJ1-1; 9 nucleotides match TRBD1. Losses at the gene ends were 2 bases for V and 4 bases for J; bases not matched to a gene: 8. This CDR3 has 16 residues. CDR1 is MNHEY, CDR2 SMNVEV, per germline (reference sequence). CDR3 nucleotide sequence: TGTGCCAGCAGTTTAAACGTCCGGGACAGGGTCACTGAAGCTTTCTTT. The encoded protein is CASSLNVRDRVTEAFF.

V is TRBV19 and J is TRBJ1-5; maybe TRBD1 (5 bases). The CDR3 is made up of 17 amino acids. Germline loops: CDR1 LNHDA, CDR2 SQIVND (reference sequence). V lost 1 base to trimming and J lost 0 bases, with 13 bases between them. The CDR3 reads CASSIGDSLYSNQPQHF. Written as DNA, the CDR3 is TGTGCCAGTAGTATAGGAGACAGCCTCTATAGCAATCAGCCCCAGCATTTT.

The sample holds many counts of this clonotype. The V gene is TRBV19, the J gene TRBJ2-3; 9 bases align to TRBD1. The CDR3 is 16 residues long. Germline loops: CDR1 LNHDA, CDR2 SQIVND (reference sequence). V lost 5 bases, J lost 2 bases, and 8 bases stayed unmatched. CDR3 DNA: TGTGCCAGTAGTGACTCGACAGGGGGAGACACAGATACGCAGTATTTT. The encoded protein is CASSDSTGGDTDTQYF.

This clonotype appeared many times. J is TRBJ2-1 and V is TRBV3-1; 9 nucleotides line up with TRBD2. V gave up 0 bases and J gave up 5 bases; unmatched junction bases: 14. CDR3 length equals 19 residues. Germline V gene sequence: CDR1 LGHDT, CDR2 YNNKEL (reference sequence). Here the CDR3 reads CASSQDSWPRLAAHNEQFF. The CDR3 DNA is TGTGCCAGCAGCCAAGATAGTTGGCCAAGACTAGCGGCTCACAATGAGCAGTTCTTC.

This clonotype occurred once. At one of its ends the junction is not consistent with the germline gene, which may arise from a read error. The chain employs TRBV7-2 and TRBJ2-5; D ambiguous. The CDR3 has 15 amino acids. Per germline, CDR1 SGHTA and CDR2 FQGNSA. The CDR3 DNA sequence: TGTGCCAGCAGCTTAGCACAGCCCTTTGGAGAGGCCCAGTACTTC. Its translation is CASSLAQPFGEAQYF. Combining the CDR3 with reference TRBV7-2 and TRBJ2-5 gives the whole variable domain GAGVSQSPSNKVTEKGKDVELRCDPISGHTALYWYRQSLGQGLEFLIYFQGNSAPDKSGLPSDRFSAERTGGSVSTLTIQRTQQEDSAVYLCASSLAQPFGEAQYFGPGTRLLVL.

A note on this clonotype: The germline gene is not matched at one end of the junction; a read error may be the cause. V and J are TRBV19 and TRBJ2-5, with D uncertain. Germline loops: CDR1 LNHDA, CDR2 SQIVND (reference sequence). The CDR3 totals 12 residues. The CDR3 coding sequence is TGTGCCGGTAGTATAGGTAGCCAGACCCAGTACTTC. Protein product: CAGSIGSQTQYF.

This clonotype appeared many times. This rearrangement joins TRBV15 to TRBJ2-1; tentative D call: TRBD1 (6 bases). Germline-derived CDR1 and CDR2 are LNHNV and YYDKDF (reference sequence). The CDR3 covers 14 residues. V was trimmed by 3 bases and J by 5 bases, leaving 11 bases between them. CDR3 amino acids: CATSRRTADNEQFF. CDR3 nucleotide sequence: TGTGCCACCAGCAGGAGGACAGCTGACAATGAGCAGTTCTTC. Looking up the rest from reference TRBV15 and TRBJ2-1 gives the full variable domain: DAMVIQNPRYQVTQFGKPVTLSCSQTLNHNVMYWYQQKSSQAPKLLFHYYDKDFNNEADTPDNFQSRRPNTSFCFLDIRSPGLGDTAMYLCATSRRTADNEQFFGPGTRLTVL.

This clonotype was detected many times. The chain employs TRBV30 and TRBJ2-3, with unresolved D. Trimming stripped 3 bases from V and 0 bases from J, with 10 bases between. This CDR3 comprises 14 residues. Germline loops: CDR1 GTSNPN, CDR2 SVGIG (reference sequence). CDR3 nucleotides: TGTGCCTGGAGCGTGAGGCTCAGCACAGATACGCAGTATTTT. The encoded protein is CAWSVRLSTDTQYF.

The chain couples TRBV6-5 to TRBJ2-3; D is unresolved. The CDR3 is 13 residues long. Germline V gives CDR1 MNHEY, CDR2 SVGAGI. V was shortened by 2 bases and J by 1 base, with 4 bases between the two germline ends. The CDR3 protein is CASSYGGTDTQYF. The CDR3 DNA is TGTGCCAGCAGTTACGGGGGCACAGATACGCAGTATTTT.

The chain links TRBV12-3 or TRBV12-4 to TRBJ2-7; unclear D gene. The CDR3 runs to 13 residues. V was shortened by 3 bases and J by 4 bases, with 10 bases between the two germline ends. The CDR3 loop reads CASSFGQKYEQYF. CDR3 nucleotide sequence: TGTGCCAGCAGTTTTGGGCAGAAATACGAGCAGTACTTC.

This rearrangement joins TRBV11-2 to TRBJ2-2; 8 bases are shared with TRBD2. V lost 5 bases, J lost 6 bases, and 2 bases stayed unmatched. Germline values: CDR1 SGHAT, CDR2 FQNNGV. There are 13 residues in the CDR3. This CDR3 is CASSLSGAGELFF. The CDR3 DNA sequence: TGTGCCAGCAGCCTTAGCGGGGCCGGGGAGCTGTTTTTT.

Many counts were recorded for this clonotype. This chain connects TRBV9 to TRBJ1-1, with a weak D call TRBD1 (6 bases). Per germline, CDR1 SGDLS and CDR2 YYNGEE. V gave up 3 bases and J gave up 5 bases, with 17 bases separating them. CDR3 length equals 15 residues. The CDR3 nucleotides read TGTGCCAGCAGCGCCCCACAGGGAGGACGGACTGAAGCTTTCTTT. Amino acids: CASSAPQGGRTEAFF.